The text below deals with one T cell receptor (beta chain). This clone was counted only a few times. Its binding antigen is unknown. Per-base quality was not reported, and no clone a single base away is much larger than it. This sample was taken from a study of OX40 agonist ivuxolimab in advanced cancers. General notes on the study: Ivuxolimab was an agonistic, fully human IgG2 monoclonal antibody directed against OX40 (CD134), a costimulatory receptor. Intravenous ivuxolimab was administered to patients every 2 weeks at six dose levels: 0.01, 0.1, 0.3, 1.5, 3 and 10 mg/kg. Of the roughly 50 dose-escalation patients, hepatocellular carcinoma was present in approximately 20, melanoma in roughly 15, renal cell carcinoma in 9 and head and neck cancer in 9. In the dose-escalation cohort, roughly 80% of patients were male, and the mean age was roughly 60 years, with a range of about 23 to 80. Prior anti-PD-1, anti-PD-L1 or anti-CTLA-4 therapy was permitted, and 40% to 50% of dose-escalation patients had received checkpoint inhibitors. Partial responses occurred in three dose-escalation patients: two with cutaneous melanoma and one with hepatocellular carcinoma. Peripheral TCRbeta sequencing aimed to test whether ivuxolimab altered TCR sequence diversity and caused clonal T-cell expansion. The paper describes the monotherapy dose-escalation part (N of about 47 patients) of the phase I trial of ivuxolimab. The paper's findings and limits, for the study overall: In the 0.1-3.0 mg/kg groups, partial responders were among the patients with the lowest normalized peripheral clonal expansion, particularly in CD8+ T cells. At doses of 0.1 to 3.0 mg/kg, clonal expansion of both CD4+ and CD8+ T cells in blood was seen between baseline and week 6. Low levels of normalized T-cell clonal expansion were also seen in some patients who did not respond. On average, CD8+ T cells showed more expanded clones than CD4+ T cells after ivuxolimab. The antigen specificity of the clonally expanded peripheral T cells was not determined.

The CDR3 contains 15 residues, cysteine and phenylalanine counted. Only the CDR3 region is kept as DNA, spanning 45 bases read in frame from base 1. Relative to germline, V is 5 bases shorter and J is 0 bases shorter, with 13 bases between their ends. Reading the germline V gene (reference sequence) gives CDR1 PRHDT and CDR2 FYEKMQ. The trial excluded patients who had a history of autoimmune disease or were on systemic immunosuppression. Peripheral blood for TCR sequencing was drawn from every dose cohort at baseline, at cycle 4 day 1 and at cycle 7 day 1. The samples were drawn from a first-in-human, open-label, multicenter phase I dose-escalation trial of ivuxolimab. The trial enrolled adults with locally advanced or metastatic head and neck squamous cell, hepatocellular, melanoma or renal cell carcinoma. Before TCR sequencing, CD4+ T cells and CD8+ T cells were sorted from peripheral blood as separate populations.

Genomic DNA was extracted from sorted cells for sequencing of the TCRbeta CDR3 region. The immunoSEQ Assay was used to sequence the TCRbeta CDR3 regions. TCRdb re-hosts the immuneACCESS table, in-frame sequences only. Its copies lack some clones; in the studies checked, an unresolved V gene accounts for under half of them, and the cause for the rest is not known. This sample has about 84,000 clones in its table, and around 94% of those were observed once. Jointly, the top ten make up 9.5% to 11% of the sample. The chain is assembled from TRBV13 and TRBJ1-1; D gene: possibly TRBD1, on 5 matching bases. The sample was CD4+ or CD8+ T cells sorted from blood, taken in a trial of the OX40 agonist ivuxolimab. This sequence was found in an adult with an advanced solid tumor such as melanoma, head and neck, liver or kidney cancer. The DNA reads TGTGCCAGCAGCCCCACGGGGGGGATGAACACTGAAGCTTTCTTT. It specifies CASSPTGGMNTEAFF. Here the CDR3 is joined to the reference TRBV13 and TRBJ1-1 genes, and the full variable domain is: AAGVIQSPRHLIKEKRETATLKCYPIPRHDTVYWYQQGPGQDPQFLISFYEKMQSDKGSIPDRFSAQQFSDYHSELNMSSLELGDSALYFCASSPTGGMNTEAFFGQGTRLTVV.